The entry below gives a single TCR beta chain sequence along with its context. Its antigen is unidentified. These data are taken from a study of blood T cells in healthy people across ages. This CDR3 spans 15 amino acids. The germline V gene encodes CDR1 SGDLS and CDR2 YYNGEE. V was pared by 3 bases and J by 5 bases, with 10 bases of the junction left unmatched. A sample-barcoded 5' primer and a J-beta primer mix were used in a second PCR of roughly 7 to 12 cycles. TCRdb re-called the 5' RACE reads through MiXCR, storing one row per CDR3 protein. The repertoire holds about 1.8 million distinct CDR3 sequences, with just under 50% as singletons. Study-wide findings and caveats: Bulk PBMC profiling left naive and antigen-experienced comparisons inconclusive. Higher naive T cell percentage went strongly together with higher TCR beta diversity. Naive CD4+ cell counts and diversity both ran higher in long-lived than in aged donors. Roughly linear declines in TCR beta diversity per million T cells occurred with age.

The clonotype was recovered from a middle-aged woman in good health. The sample was blood. The genes are TRBV9 and TRBJ2-7; 8 bases fit TRBD1. Here the CDR3 reads CASSESRTGFDEQYF. CDR3 in DNA: TGTGCCAGCAGCGAATCGAGGACAGGGTTCGACGAGCAGTACTTC.